This TCR beta chain derives from a study of graft-versus-host responses after intestinal transplantation. CDR1 is LNHDA and CDR2 is SQIVND in the germline V gene (reference sequence). The CDR3 has 15 amino acids. Trimming left V 1 base short and J 4 bases short, with 13 bases between. The table came from immunoSEQ multiplex PCR; TCRdb's copy has only in-frame clones and leaves some out. Of some 96,000 clones detected, around 90% appear once; the ten largest clones hold approximately 16%. The sample consisted of PBMCs, taken roughly 410 days after intestinal transplant. The chain has TRBV19 and TRBJ1-1; no clear D. The TCR sequence derives from a human patient who received an intestinal transplant, so some T cells may come from the graft donor. The CDR3 sequence is CASSIVGPSTTEAFF. The CDR3 nucleotides read TGTGCCAGTAGTATAGTCGGGCCTTCGACCACTGAAGCTTTCTTT.